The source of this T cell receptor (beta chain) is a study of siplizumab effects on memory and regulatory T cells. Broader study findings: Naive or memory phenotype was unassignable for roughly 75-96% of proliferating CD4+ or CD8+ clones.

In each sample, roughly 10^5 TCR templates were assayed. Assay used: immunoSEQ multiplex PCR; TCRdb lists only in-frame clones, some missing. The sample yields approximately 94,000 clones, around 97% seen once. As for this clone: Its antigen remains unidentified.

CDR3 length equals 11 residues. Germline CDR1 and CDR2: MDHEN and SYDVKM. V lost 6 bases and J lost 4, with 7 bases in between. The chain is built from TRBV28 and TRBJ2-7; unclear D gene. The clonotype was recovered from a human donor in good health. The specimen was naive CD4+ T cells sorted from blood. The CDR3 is CASSRQYEQYF. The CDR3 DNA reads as TGTGCCAGCAGCCGTCAGTACGAGCAGTACTTC.